The 20 T cell receptor beta chains listed next were all sequenced from one sample in a study of blood T cell repertoires in COVID-19. Profiled with immunoSEQ multiplex PCR; TCRdb holds only in-frame clones, not every one. The sample holds 20,000 to 30,000 clones; 89% are singletons and the top ten take roughly 19%. Source material: peripheral blood. The receptors derive from a human donor in a cohort sampled during active COVID-19.

By share, this clone ranks as medium-sized (0.01 to 0.1%). CDR3 residues: CASSEEGGGLSGNTIYF. DNA of the CDR3: TGTGCCAGCAGTGAAGAAGGAGGGGGCCTCTCTGGAAACACCATATATTTT. The rearrangement links TRBV2 to TRBJ1-3; TRBD1 agrees at 7 bases. This CDR3 is 17 amino acids long. Germline V CDR1 and CDR2: SNHLY, FYNNEI. The J segment lost 0 bases and the V segment lost 1 base, leaving 6 bases of the junction unmatched.

The CDR3, as DNA: TGTGCCAGCAGCTTGGGGGGACAGGGGGACGTCTATGGCTACACCTTC. The encoded protein is CASSLGGQGDVYGYTF. The rearrangement uses TRBV5-4 and TRBJ1-2; 11 bases align to TRBD1. The CDR3 is made up of 16 amino acids. The trim removed 0 bases at V and 4 bases at J, leaving 5 bases unmatched. The V gene's germline CDR1 is SGHNT and CDR2 YYREEE (reference sequence).

This rearrangement joins TRBV29-1 to TRBJ1-1; TRBD1 might be the D (6 bases). This CDR3 has 14 amino acids. V was pared by 5 bases and J by 1 base, with 14 bases between. Germline V lookup: CDR1 SQVTM, CDR2 ANQGSEA. CDR3 residues: CSVLIRTANTEAFF. The CDR3 nucleotides read TGCAGCGTTCTAATTAGGACAGCGAACACTGAAGCTTTCTTT.

This sequence joins TRBV4-3 and TRBJ2-3; D unresolved. The CDR3 spans 15 residues. Germline values: CDR1 LGHNA, CDR2 YSLEER. Trimming took off 0 bases at V and 0 bases at J, with 7 bases between the two ends. Written as DNA, the CDR3 is TGCGCCAGCAGCCAAGATCTTATAAGCACAGATACGCAGTATTTT. Translating it yields CASSQDLISTDTQYF.

The chain couples TRBV7-2 to TRBJ2-3; tentatively, D is TRBD2 (5 bases). This CDR3 has 14 amino acids. V lost 2 bases to trimming and J lost 5 bases, with 11 bases between them. CDR1 SGHTA and CDR2 FQGNSA come from the germline V gene. CDR3 DNA: TGTGCCAGCAGCTTACTCGGGGATCGAGATACGCAGTATTTT. Protein product: CASSLLGDRDTQYF.

The chain combines TRBV24-1 with TRBJ2-1, with 9 positions matching TRBD2. From germline, CDR1 is KGHDR and CDR2 SFDVKD. After removal of 2 bases from V and 3 bases from J, the junction contained 7 bases not matched to a gene. The CDR3 contains 17 residues. The CDR3 spells CATSDSIAGEYYNEQFF. CDR3 DNA sequence: TGTGCCACCAGTGATTCAATAGCGGGAGAATACTACAATGAGCAGTTCTTC.

This chain uses TRBV13 with TRBJ1-1; D might be TRBD1 (6 bases). This CDR3 spans 16 amino acids. The V gene's germline CDR1 is PRHDT and CDR2 FYEKMQ (reference sequence). The ends were cut back, 6 bases at V and 1 base at J, with 18 bases in the middle. The CDR3 bases are TGTGCCAGCAGTCTTCGTACAGGGCGGACGAACACTGAAGCTTTCTTT. Translation gives CASSLRTGRTNTEAFF.

The chain links TRBV9 to TRBJ1-2, with TRBD1 matching 8 bases. Germline CDR1 is SGDLS and CDR2 is YYNGEE. The junction had 9 bases not matched to a gene; V was cut back by 0 bases and J by 5 bases. The CDR3 totals 16 residues. CDR3 in amino acids: CASSVEQGEKTYGYTF. The CDR3 bases are TGTGCCAGCAGCGTAGAACAGGGGGAAAAGACTTATGGCTACACCTTC.

The rearrangement uses TRBV27 and TRBJ1-5; D not resolved. The CDR3 spans 14 residues. Germline CDR1 MNHEY, CDR2 SMNVEV (reference sequence). The V end was cut by 5 bases, the J end by 2 bases, with 10 bases between. CDR3 nucleotides: TGTGCCAGCAGTCCATCACGGGGCAATCAGCCCCAGCATTTT. Residues: CASSPSRGNQPQHF.

The chain is built from TRBV4-3 and TRBJ1-5, with 8 bases aligning to TRBD1. The germline V gene has CDR1 LGHNA and CDR2 YSLEER. This CDR3 is 14 amino acids long. The trim removed 1 base at V and 9 bases at J, leaving 5 bases unmatched. The chain's CDR3 is CASSQAPGTGPQHF. As DNA, the CDR3 is TGCGCCAGCAGCCAAGCTCCCGGGACAGGGCCCCAGCATTTT.

This chain joins TRBV19 and TRBJ1-4; no firm D call. Germline V gene data show CDR1 as LNHDA and CDR2 as SQIVND (reference sequence). Trimming shortened V by 7 bases and J by 7 bases, and 19 bases separated the two germline ends. The CDR3 has 15 amino acids. CDR3 DNA sequence: TGTGCCAGTACCCCAAGTGGGCGTTTTGGTGAAAAACTGTTTTTT. As protein: CASTPSGRFGEKLFF.

The gene calls are TRBV7-6 and TRBJ1-1, with no clear D. CDR1 is SGHVS, CDR2 FNYEAQ, per germline. Trimming took off 3 bases at V and 8 bases at J, with 13 bases between the two ends. The CDR3 extends over 13 amino acids. CDR3 region: CASSLTWTGEAFF. The CDR3 DNA follows: TGTGCCAGCAGCTTGACATGGACTGGCGAAGCTTTCTTT.

The genes are TRBV4-2 and TRBJ2-1, with 10 bases fitting TRBD2. Trimming at V came to 4 bases and at J to 6 bases, leaving 6 bases not matched to a gene. This CDR3 has 15 residues. Per the germline V gene, CDR1 is LGHNA and CDR2 is YNFKEQ. The CDR3, as DNA: TGTGCCAGCAGCCCCGGGCTAGCGGGAGTCAATGAGCAGTTCTTC. Protein product: CASSPGLAGVNEQFF.

This clone was recorded a few times. V usage is TRBV6-2 or TRBV6-3 and J usage is TRBJ1-2; 8 bases are shared with TRBD1. The length of the CDR3 is 17 residues. Per the germline V gene, CDR1 is MNHEY and CDR2 is SVGEGT. Trimming at V came to 0 bases and at J to 7 bases, leaving 13 bases not matched to a gene. The CDR3 sequence is CASSYSTGERVTRGYTF. CDR3 bases: TGTGCCAGCAGTTACTCGACAGGGGAACGAGTTACGCGTGGCTACACCTTC.

The rearrangement uses TRBV5-1 and TRBJ2-7, with a tentative D call TRBD1 (7 bases). Trimming shortened V by 4 bases and J by 4 bases, and 18 bases separated the two germline ends. The germline gives CDR1 SGHRS, CDR2 YFSETQ. The CDR3 contains 15 residues. The CDR3 DNA is TGCGCCAGCAGCCCACCGACCCAGGGGGGTTACGAGCAGTACTTC. Its translation is CASSPPTQGGYEQYF. The full variable domain, its missing parts supplied by reference TRBV5-1 and TRBJ2-7, is KAGVTQTPRYLIKTRGQQVTLSCSPISGHRSVSWYQQTPGQGLQFLFEYFSETQRNKGNFPGRFSGRQFSNSRSEMNVSTLELGDSALYLCASSPPTQGGYEQYFGPGTRLTVT.

The chain is built from TRBV20-1 and TRBJ1-4; D is ambiguous. The CDR3 has 11 residues. V lost 7 bases, J lost 11 bases, and 14 bases lay in between. Germline lookup yields CDR1 DFQATT and CDR2 SNEGSKA (reference sequence). The CDR3 DNA follows: TGCAGTGTGGGCAGGAATGGGAAACTGTTTTTT. It specifies CSVGRNGKLFF.

V gene TRBV5-8 combines with J gene TRBJ1-2, with a possible D match to TRBD1 (6 bases). V was cut by 2 bases and J by 6 bases, with 11 bases left in between. CDR3 size: 13 residues. The germline gives CDR1 SGHTS, CDR2 YDEGEE. The chain's CDR3 is CASSFLRGDGYTF. CDR3 nucleotide sequence: TGTGCCAGCAGCTTTCTCAGGGGCGATGGCTACACCTTC.

The chain carries TRBV2 and TRBJ2-5, with 8 bases matching TRBD1. With V trimmed by 8 bases and J by 2 bases, 10 bases remained unmatched. The CDR3 covers 15 residues. Germline CDR1 SNHLY, CDR2 FYNNEI. The CDR3 DNA reads TGTGCCAGCTCCTCAGGGGGCGCCGGTCAAGAGACCCAGTACTTC. As protein: CASSSGGAGQETQYF.

V is TRBV5-1 and J is TRBJ2-5; D unresolved. The CDR3 consists of 14 residues. CDR1 and CDR2 (germline): SGHRS, YFSETQ. V was trimmed by 2 bases and J by 5 bases, leaving 13 bases between them. CDR3 nucleotides: TGCGCCAGCAGCTTACCCCTGGAGTTCGAGACCCAGTACTTC. Its translation: CASSLPLEFETQYF.

The chain employs TRBV28 and TRBJ1-2; D gene unclear. Trimming took 4 bases from V and 0 from J, leaving 12 bases between them. Germline V gene data show CDR1 as MDHEN and CDR2 as SYDVKM. This CDR3 spans 15 amino acids. The CDR3: CASSSLSVSNYGYTF. The CDR3 nucleotides are TGTGCCAGCAGTTCCCTCTCGGTCTCTAACTATGGCTACACCTTC.